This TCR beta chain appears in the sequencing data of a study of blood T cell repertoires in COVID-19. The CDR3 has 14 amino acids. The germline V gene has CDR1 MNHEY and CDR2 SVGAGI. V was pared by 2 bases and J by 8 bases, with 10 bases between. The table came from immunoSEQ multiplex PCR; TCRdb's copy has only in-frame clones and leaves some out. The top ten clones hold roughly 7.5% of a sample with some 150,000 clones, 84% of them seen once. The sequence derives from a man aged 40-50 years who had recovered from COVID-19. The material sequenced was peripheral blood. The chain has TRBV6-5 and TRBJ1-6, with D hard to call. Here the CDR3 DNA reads TGTGCCAGCAGTTACGGGCCTTATGATTCACCCCTCCACTTT. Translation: CASSYGPYDSPLHF.